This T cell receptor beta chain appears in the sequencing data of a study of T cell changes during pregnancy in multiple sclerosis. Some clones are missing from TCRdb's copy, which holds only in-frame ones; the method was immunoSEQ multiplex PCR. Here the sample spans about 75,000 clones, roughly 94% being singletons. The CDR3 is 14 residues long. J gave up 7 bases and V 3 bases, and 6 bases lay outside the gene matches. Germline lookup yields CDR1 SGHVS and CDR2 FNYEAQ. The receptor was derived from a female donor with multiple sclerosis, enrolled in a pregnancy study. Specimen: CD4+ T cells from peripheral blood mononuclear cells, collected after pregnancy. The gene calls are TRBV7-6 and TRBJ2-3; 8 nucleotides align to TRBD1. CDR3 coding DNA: TGTGCCAGCAGCTTTGCCCGGACAGGGAATACGCAGTATTTT. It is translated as CASSFARTGNTQYF.